One sample yielded the 10 T cell receptor beta chains listed below, sequenced in a study of shared clonotypes between healthy human individuals. The repertoire was sequenced with immunoSEQ multiplex PCR; TCRdb's copy has only in-frame clones and lacks some. The table shows around 2,000,000 clones, with 85% to 95% occurring only once. Naivety among CD8 cells was defined by CD45RO negativity and positive CCR7 selection, thereby excluding terminally differentiated effector memory CD45RA+ cells. Sequencing was done on a sample of naive CD8+ T cells from PBMCs. Receptors were obtained from a man aged 18-30 years in good health. Some clones in this sample may be carry-over from other donors' samples.

In regard to this clone: Different DNA sequences within this sample yield the same CDR3. The chain couples TRBV4-1 to TRBJ1-1; D gene unclear. The V gene's germline CDR1 is MGHRA and CDR2 YSYEKL. Trimming shortened V by 1 base and J by 0 bases, and 9 bases separated the two germline ends. This CDR3 has 15 amino acids. The CDR3 coding sequence is TGCGCCAGCAGCCAAGTTGTGGAGCTGAACACTGAAGCTTTCTTT. This encodes CASSQVVELNTEAFF.

J is TRBJ1-1 and V is TRBV4-1; D gene unclear. In germline, CDR1 is MGHRA, CDR2 YSYEKL. The V and J ends lost 1 base and 3 bases respectively, with 18 bases between them. The CDR3 has 17 residues. CDR3 protein: CASSQVGEGVLDTEAFF. CDR3 DNA sequence: TGCGCCAGCAGCCAAGTCGGAGAGGGTGTTTTGGACACTGAAGCTTTCTTT.

Details on this clone: Additional DNA sequences in this sample encode the identical CDR3. This chain joins TRBV15 and TRBJ1-3; unclear D gene. From germline, CDR1 is LNHNV and CDR2 YYDKDF (reference sequence). The length of the CDR3 is 12 residues. Trimming shortened V by 6 bases and J by 3 bases, and 6 bases separated the two germline ends. CDR3 sequence: CATRDIGNTIYF. CDR3 DNA sequence: TGTGCCACCAGGGATATTGGAAACACCATATATTTT. The full variable domain, with the rest looked up from reference TRBV15 and TRBJ1-3, is DAMVIQNPRYQVTQFGKPVTLSCSQTLNHNVMYWYQQKSSQAPKLLFHYYDKDFNNEADTPDNFQSRRPNTSFCFLDIRSPGLGDTAMYLCATRDIGNTIYFGEGSWLTVV.

This chain connects TRBV5-6 to TRBJ2-1; weak D call: TRBD2 (6 bases). This CDR3 has 12 residues. Germline lookup yields CDR1 SGHDT and CDR2 YYEEEE. The V end was cut by 2 bases, the J end by 10 bases, with 10 bases between. CDR3 DNA sequence: TGTGCCAGCAGCTTTGGAGGGAGAGAGCAGTTCTTC. Protein product: CASSFGGREQFF.

The V and J genes are TRBV11-1 and TRBJ1-1; D ambiguous. CDR3 length: 16 amino acids. Looked up from germline, CDR1 is SGHAT and CDR2 is FQDESV (reference sequence). Trimming removed 0 bases from V and 4 bases from J, with 15 bases in between. CDR3 region: CASSLAHGTLGTEAFF. The DNA for the CDR3 is TGTGCCAGCAGCTTAGCACACGGTACCTTGGGCACTGAAGCTTTCTTT.

The chain carries TRBV15 and TRBJ2-5; TRBD2 agrees at 10 bases. V dropped 3 bases and J dropped 2; count of bases not matched to a gene: 18. The CDR3 consists of 20 residues. The germline V gene has CDR1 LNHNV and CDR2 YYDKDF (reference sequence). Written as DNA, the CDR3 is TGTGCCACCAGCAGCCAGGAGCGGGAGGGCCATTTCAGCGTACAAGAGACCCAGTACTTC. Protein: CATSSQEREGHFSVQETQYF.

The rearrangement links TRBV7-9 to TRBJ2-7; no definite D call. The V end lost 5 bases, the J end lost 2 bases, and 13 bases lay between the germline ends. The germline CDR1 and CDR2 sequences are SEHNR and FQNEAQ (reference sequence). The CDR3 length is 14 residues. The CDR3 coding sequence is TGTGCCAGCAGCGACGGTCGTCCCCCCTACGAGCAGTACTTC. As protein: CASSDGRPPYEQYF.

J is TRBJ1-1 and V is TRBV7-9; D is undetermined. Germline lookup yields CDR1 SEHNR and CDR2 FQNEAQ (reference sequence). Trimming cost V 3 bases and J 7 bases, with 15 bases left between them. The CDR3 totals 14 residues. CDR3 sequence reads: CASSLSGRLLEAFF. DNA of the CDR3: TGTGCCAGCAGCTTGAGTGGACGGCTTCTTGAAGCTTTCTTT.

The V gene is TRBV27, the J gene TRBJ1-4; no definite D call. Trimming took 5 bases from V and 0 from J, leaving 22 bases between them. The CDR3 runs to 19 residues. Germline assignment: CDR1 MNHEY and CDR2 SMNVEV (reference sequence). For the CDR3, the DNA is TGTGCCAGCAGTCTCCGTTCAGGCTACAACGTTGCAACTAATGAAAAACTGTTTTTT. It is translated as CASSLRSGYNVATNEKLFF.

This chain links TRBV4-3 with TRBJ2-3, with D possibly matching TRBD2 (5 bases). The V and J ends lost 0 bases and 6 bases respectively, with 10 bases between them. CDR3 length equals 14 residues. Per the germline V gene, CDR1 is LGHNA and CDR2 is YSLEER. Here the CDR3 reads CASSQDIGVDTQYF. CDR3 sequence (DNA): TGCGCCAGCAGCCAAGATATCGGGGTCGATACGCAGTATTTT.